This is a list of T cell receptor beta chains from one sample in a study of blood T cell repertoires in COVID-19. Here immunoSEQ multiplex PCR was the method, and the copy in TCRdb shows in-frame clones only, minus some. The sample contains roughly 300,000 clones, 80% to 90% of which appear only once. Sequencing input: peripheral blood. The receptors were gathered from a woman aged 45-65 years who had recovered from COVID-19. CDR3s include the opening cysteine and the closing phenylalanine or tryptophan. D genes are given only for firm matches. Some rows mark clone size as missing; the rest say once, few, many or name a class of expanded clone.

TRBV28	-	TRBD1	TRBJ1-3	CASSPRDRASGNTIYF	TGTGCCAGCAGTCCCCGGGACAGGGCCTCTGGAAACACCATATATTTT
TRBV9	-	-	TRBJ2-1	CASSPASSFYNEQFF	TGTGCCAGCAGCCCAGCCAGTAGCTTCTACAATGAGCAGTTCTTC
TRBV6-5	-	TRBD2	TRBJ2-7	CASRQAGGTYEQYF	TGTGCCAGCAGACAAGCGGGGGGGACCTACGAGCAGTACTTC
TRBV5-1	-	-	TRBJ2-1	CASSTTKSSYNEQFF	TGCGCCAGCAGCACCACTAAAAGCTCCTACAATGAGCAGTTCTTC
TRBV7-9	-	-	TRBJ1-1	CASSLVGVNTEAFF	TGTGCCAGCAGCTTGGTGGGCGTGAACACTGAAGCTTTCTTT
TRBV5-6	-	TRBD2	TRBJ2-7	CASSLVGTTYEQYF	TGTGCCAGCAGCTTGGTGGGGACTACCTACGAGCAGTACTTC
TRBV2	-	-	TRBJ1-6	CASSEDTGGTLHF	TGTGCCAGCAGTGAAGACACCGGCGGGACCCTCCACTTT
TRBV5-4	-	-	TRBJ2-2	CASSYGGRTGELFF	TGTGCCAGCAGCTACGGGGGGCGGACCGGGGAGCTGTTTTTT
TRBV14	-	TRBD1	TRBJ1-1	CASSLATGVDTEAFF	TGTGCCAGCAGCCTGGCGACAGGGGTGGACACTGAAGCTTTCTTT
TRBV6-2/TRBV6-3	few	-	TRBJ1-1	CASSYSMRNTEAFF	TGTGCCAGCAGTTACTCGATGAGAAACACTGAAGCTTTCTTT
TRBV27	-	TRBD1	TRBJ1-2	CASRLAGGNGYTF	TGTGCCAGCCGGCTTGCAGGGGGGAATGGCTACACCTTC